These 9 T cell receptor beta chains were all obtained from the same sample, sequenced in a study of blood T cell repertoires in COVID-19 (dated by TCRdb to about 2020). The library was prepared using the immunoSEQ multiplex PCR assay. What TCRdb holds here is the immuneACCESS table cut down to in-frame rearrangements. Part of the clones is not present; checked against another copy, under half of the missing clones reflect an unresolved V gene, and the others are unexplained. This sample gives approximately 26,000 clones in total; approximately 81% of them show up just once. The ten top clones hold about a third of the sample. The sample consisted of peripheral blood. These receptors came from a human donor in a cohort sampled during active COVID-19.

In DNA form, the CDR3 reads TGTGCCAGCAGCGTCCCAGACTCTGGGGCCAACGTCCTGACTTTC. It translates to CASSVPDSGANVLTF. The chain carries TRBV9 and TRBJ2-6; D not certain. The germline V and J ends were trimmed by 2 bases and 0 bases, with 6 bases remaining between them. Germline V lookup: CDR1 SGDLS, CDR2 YYNGEE. CDR3 length: 15 amino acids.

The V and J genes are TRBV6-2 or TRBV6-3 and TRBJ1-5; the D gene is possibly TRBD1 (5 bases). This CDR3 has 15 residues. V was shortened by 5 bases and J by 7 bases, with 18 bases between the two germline ends. Germline CDR1 MNHEY, CDR2 SVGEGT. CDR3 amino acids: CASSVGQIAGQPQHF. The CDR3 DNA reads as TGTGCCAGCAGTGTAGGACAAATCGCGGGGCAGCCCCAGCATTTT.

The genes are TRBV21-1 and TRBJ1-2; the table names TRBD1, a call not compared with the DNA. TRBV21-1 corresponds to a pseudogene. This CDR3 has 18 residues. The CDR3 reads CASSYTKTPGQGIRGYTF. For the CDR3, the DNA is TGTGCCAGCAGCTATACGAAAACACCGGGACAGGGTATTCGTGGCTACACCTTC.

V and J are TRBV6-2 or TRBV6-3 and TRBJ2-2, with 11 nucleotides matching TRBD1. CDR3 length: 18 amino acids. V shed 4 bases and J 0 bases; nucleotides not matched to a gene: 7. The germline CDR1 and CDR2 sequences are MNHEY and SVGEGT. CDR3 coding DNA: TGTGCCAGCAGTTTGCGGGACAGGGGGGCCGCGAACACCGGGGAGCTGTTTTTT. Amino acid sequence: CASSLRDRGAANTGELFF.

The chain's CDR3 is CASSPESNEQYF. The CDR3 nucleotides read TGTGCCAGCTCACCGGAGTCCAACGAGCAGTACTTC. The rearrangement joins TRBV18 to TRBJ2-7; no clear D gene. This CDR3 has 12 residues. Germline CDR1 and CDR2: KGHSH and LQKENI. Trimming removed 3 bases at V and 5 bases at J, with 8 bases between. The whole variable domain, filled in from reference TRBV18 and TRBJ2-7, reads NAGVMQNPRHLVRRRGQEARLRCSPMKGHSHVYWYRQLPEEGLKFMVYLQKENIIDESGMPKERFSAEFPKEGPSILRIQQVVRGDSAAYFCASSPESNEQYFGPGTRLTVT.

The gene calls are TRBV27 and TRBJ2-7; TRBD2 agrees at 7 bases. J was trimmed by 6 bases and V by 3 bases; bases with no gene match: 8. CDR3 length: 14 residues. Germline V gives CDR1 MNHEY, CDR2 SMNVEV (reference sequence). This CDR3 is CASSFGLEASEQYF. The DNA for the CDR3 is TGTGCCAGCAGTTTCGGACTAGAAGCCTCCGAGCAGTACTTC.

This chain links TRBV19 with TRBJ2-3; 7 bases align to TRBD1. Germline CDR1 reads LNHDA; CDR2 reads SQIVND (reference sequence). The CDR3 is made up of 16 amino acids. The V and J ends lost 4 bases and 3 bases, in that order; junction bases with no gene match: 10. The CDR3 sequence is CASSTSTGIVTDTQYF. The CDR3 nucleotides are TGTGCCAGTAGTACCTCGACAGGGATAGTTACAGATACGCAGTATTTT.

CDR3 bases: TGTGCCAGCAGTTTAGACAGGGTAGGCGAGCAGTACTTC. It specifies CASSLDRVGEQYF. The chain uses TRBV12-3 or TRBV12-4 and TRBJ2-7; D may be TRBD1 (6 bases). The germline V and J ends were trimmed by 1 base and 6 bases, with 10 bases remaining between them. The CDR3 loop spans 13 amino acids.

This sequence joins TRBV7-9 and TRBJ2-1; possibly TRBD2 for D (6 bases). CDR3 length equals 18 residues. V was trimmed by 5 bases and J by 4 bases, leaving 24 bases between them. Germline values: CDR1 SEHNR, CDR2 FQNEAQ (reference sequence). CDR3 sequence: CASSLLTPRGRLYNEQFF. The CDR3 DNA reads as TGTGCCAGCAGCCTTCTCACCCCGCGGGGTCGATTATACAATGAGCAGTTCTTC.